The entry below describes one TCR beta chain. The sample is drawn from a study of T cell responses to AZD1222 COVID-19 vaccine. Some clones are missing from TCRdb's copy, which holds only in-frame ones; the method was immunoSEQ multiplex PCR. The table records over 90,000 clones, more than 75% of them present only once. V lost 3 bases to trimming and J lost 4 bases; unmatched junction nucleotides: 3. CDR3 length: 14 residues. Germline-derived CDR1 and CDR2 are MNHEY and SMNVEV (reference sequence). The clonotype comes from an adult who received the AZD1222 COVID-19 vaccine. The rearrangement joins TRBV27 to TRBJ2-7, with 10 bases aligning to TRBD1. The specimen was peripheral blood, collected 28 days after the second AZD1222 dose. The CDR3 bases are TGTGCCAGCAGTTTGGGACAGGGGCCTTACGAGCAGTACTTC. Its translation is CASSLGQGPYEQYF.